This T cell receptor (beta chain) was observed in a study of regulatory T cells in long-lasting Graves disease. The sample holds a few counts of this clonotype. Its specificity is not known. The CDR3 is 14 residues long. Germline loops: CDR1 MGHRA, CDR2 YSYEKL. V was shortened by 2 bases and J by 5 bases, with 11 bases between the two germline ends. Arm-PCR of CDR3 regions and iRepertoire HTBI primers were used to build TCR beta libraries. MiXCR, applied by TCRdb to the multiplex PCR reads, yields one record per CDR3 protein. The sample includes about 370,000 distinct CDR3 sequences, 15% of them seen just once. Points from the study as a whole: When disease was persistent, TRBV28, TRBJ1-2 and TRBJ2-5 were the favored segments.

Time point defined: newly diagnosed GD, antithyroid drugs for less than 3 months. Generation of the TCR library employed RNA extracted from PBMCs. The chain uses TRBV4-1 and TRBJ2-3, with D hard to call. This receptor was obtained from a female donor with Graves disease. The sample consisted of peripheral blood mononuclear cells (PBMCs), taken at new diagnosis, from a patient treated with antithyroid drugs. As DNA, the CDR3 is TGCGCCAGCAGCCAACCGCGCATTGGAGATACGCAGTATTTT. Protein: CASSQPRIGDTQYF.